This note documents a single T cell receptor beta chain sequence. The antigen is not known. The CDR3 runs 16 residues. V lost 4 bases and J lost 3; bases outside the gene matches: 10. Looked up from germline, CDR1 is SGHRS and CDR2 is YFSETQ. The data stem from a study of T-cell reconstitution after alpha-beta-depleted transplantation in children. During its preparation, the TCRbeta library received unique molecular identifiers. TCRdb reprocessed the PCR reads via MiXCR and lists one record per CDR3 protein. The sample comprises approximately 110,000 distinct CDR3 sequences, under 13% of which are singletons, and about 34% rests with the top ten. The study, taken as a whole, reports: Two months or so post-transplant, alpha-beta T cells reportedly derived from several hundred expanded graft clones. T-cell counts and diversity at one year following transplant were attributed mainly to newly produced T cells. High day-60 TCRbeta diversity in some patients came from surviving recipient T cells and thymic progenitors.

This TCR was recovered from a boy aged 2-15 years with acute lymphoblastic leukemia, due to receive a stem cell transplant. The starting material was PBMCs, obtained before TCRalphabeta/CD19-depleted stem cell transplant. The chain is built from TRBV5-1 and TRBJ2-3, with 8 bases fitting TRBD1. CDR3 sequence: CASSPGQGIGTDTQYF. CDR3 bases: TGCGCCAGCAGCCCAGGACAGGGAATCGGGACAGATACGCAGTATTTT. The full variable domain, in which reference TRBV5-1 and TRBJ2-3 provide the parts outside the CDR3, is KAGVTQTPRYLIKTRGQQVTLSCSPISGHRSVSWYQQTPGQGLQFLFEYFSETQRNKGNFPGRFSGRQFSNSRSEMNVSTLELGDSALYLCASSPGQGIGTDTQYFGPGTRLTVL.